This entry features one TCR beta chain sequence. The antigen remains undetermined. The record originates from a study of monozygotic twins with inflammatory bowel disease. Broader study findings: Lower sharing of clonotypes with other individuals was seen in IBD patients than in healthy twins. This was most marked in patients showing signs of disease activity. Support for any single strong IBD-associated signal or clonotype was not found. Among IBD patients, TCRbeta diversity (inverse Simpson) was lower than in healthy co-twins. Among the T cells, different subtypes could not be distinguished.

In germline, CDR1 is SQVTM, CDR2 ANQGSEA. The CDR3 sequence is 14 residues long. Following a re-call of the 5' RACE reads, TCRdb has one entry per CDR3 protein and lacks DNA. Recorded for this sample: roughly 160,000 distinct CDR3 sequences. The source is a human donor with ulcerative colitis or Crohn's disease, or a healthy co-twin of an affected twin (not recorded which). V is TRBV29-1 and J is TRBJ2-1. The sequenced sample was blood. The chain's CDR3 is CSVDERSRSHEQFF.